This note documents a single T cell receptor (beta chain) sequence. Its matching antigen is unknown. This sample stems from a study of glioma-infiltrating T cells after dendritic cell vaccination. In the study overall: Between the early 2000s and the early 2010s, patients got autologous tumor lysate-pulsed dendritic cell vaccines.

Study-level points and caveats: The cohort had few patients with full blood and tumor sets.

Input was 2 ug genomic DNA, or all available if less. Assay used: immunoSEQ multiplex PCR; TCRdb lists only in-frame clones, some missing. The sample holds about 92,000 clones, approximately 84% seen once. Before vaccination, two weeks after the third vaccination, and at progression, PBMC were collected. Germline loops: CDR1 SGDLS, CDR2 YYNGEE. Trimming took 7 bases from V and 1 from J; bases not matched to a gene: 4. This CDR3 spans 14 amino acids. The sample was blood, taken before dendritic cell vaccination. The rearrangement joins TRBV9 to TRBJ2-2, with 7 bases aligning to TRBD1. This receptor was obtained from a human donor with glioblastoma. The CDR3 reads CASSAGGNTGELFF. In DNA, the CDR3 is TGTGCCAGCTCAGCAGGGGGGAACACCGGGGAGCTGTTTTTT.